This TCR beta chain is drawn from a study of T-cell memory formation after mild COVID-19. Study summary: The study found TCR clusters largely donor specific.

Study results and caveats: Pre-infection memory held some responding clones, suggesting pre-existing cross-reactive T cells responded. In second-wave clones peaking day 37, SARS-CoV-2 specificity remained unconfirmed.

V lost 1 base and J 9 bases, leaving 8 bases between the germline ends. This CDR3 comprises 12 residues. CDR1 is SGHTA, CDR2 FQGNSA, per germline. As concerns this clonotype: What it binds is not known.

Constant-segment primers and 5'RACE yielded cDNA libraries for TCR alpha and TCR beta, each carrying sample barcodes and UMIs. From the 5' RACE reads, TCRdb called clonotypes with MiXCR, one entry per CDR3 protein. This sample has roughly 340,000 distinct CDR3 sequences, with more than 20% found just once. The TCR sequence derives from a man in his late teens or twenties who had mild COVID-19 (a few samples of this study predate the infection). Cell type and time point are not known. Sequenced material: PBMCs or a T cell subset sorted from them (not recorded which). V is TRBV7-2 and J is TRBJ2-3; D gene ambiguous. CDR3 region: CASSLDVDTQYF. The DNA of the CDR3 is TGTGCCAGCAGCTTAGATGTCGACACGCAGTATTTT. The full variable domain, completed using reference TRBV7-2 and TRBJ2-3, is GAGVSQSPSNKVTEKGKDVELRCDPISGHTALYWYRQSLGQGLEFLIYFQGNSAPDKSGLPSDRFSAERTGGSVSTLTIQRTQQEDSAVYLCASSLDVDTQYFGPGTRLTVL.